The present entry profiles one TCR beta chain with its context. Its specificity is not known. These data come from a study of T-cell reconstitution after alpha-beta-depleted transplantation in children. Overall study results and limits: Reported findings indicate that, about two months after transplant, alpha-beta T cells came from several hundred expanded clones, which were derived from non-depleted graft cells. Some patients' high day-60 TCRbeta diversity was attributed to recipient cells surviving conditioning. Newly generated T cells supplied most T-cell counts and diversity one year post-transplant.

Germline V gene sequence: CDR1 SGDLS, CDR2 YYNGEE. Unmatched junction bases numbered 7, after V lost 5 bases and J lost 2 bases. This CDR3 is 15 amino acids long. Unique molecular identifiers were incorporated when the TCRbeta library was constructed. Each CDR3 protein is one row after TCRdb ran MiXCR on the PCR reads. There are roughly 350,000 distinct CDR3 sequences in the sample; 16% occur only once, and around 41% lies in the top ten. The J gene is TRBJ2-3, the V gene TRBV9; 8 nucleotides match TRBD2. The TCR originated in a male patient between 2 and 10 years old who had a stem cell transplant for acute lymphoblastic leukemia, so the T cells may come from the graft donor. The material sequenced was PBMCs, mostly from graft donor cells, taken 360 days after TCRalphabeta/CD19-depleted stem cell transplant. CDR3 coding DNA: TGTGCCAGCAGTACTGGACTAGCTAACACAGATACGCAGTATTTT. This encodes CASSTGLANTDTQYF.